This TCR beta chain was retrieved from a study of blood T cell repertoires in COVID-19. Study summary: Acute and convalescent COVID-19 samples came from the United States, Italy and Spain.

Source study methods: Estimation of nucleated cell counts relied on the amplification of reference gene primers. Profiling relied on immunoSEQ multiplex PCR, and the TCRdb table lists in-frame clones only, not all of them. The DNA gave D and trimming, while V, J and clone size come from that table. The profile shows 120,000 to 150,000 clones, roughly 90% of them singletons. The sequenced sample consisted of peripheral blood. This clonotype originated in a man in his fifties with active or convalescent COVID-19.

The CDR3 bases are TGTGCCAGCAGTCACCCTACGGGGGGTTACGAGCAGTACTTC. Encoded protein: CASSHPTGGYEQYF. The rearrangement links TRBV6-5 to TRBJ2-7; 7 bases match TRBD2. V gave up 5 bases and J gave up 4 bases; unmatched junction bases: 8. This CDR3 comprises 14 residues. The germline V gene has CDR1 MNHEY and CDR2 SVGAGI.